This is a list of T cell receptor beta chains from one sample in a study of cytomegalovirus exposure and HLA in healthy donors. Some clones are missing from TCRdb's copy, which holds only in-frame ones; the method was immunoSEQ multiplex PCR. This sample has about 80,000 clones, with 67% found just once. Specimen: PBMCs. These TCRs come from a woman between 45 and 65 years old in good health and CMV-seropositive. Each CDR3 is given with its conserved first and last residue. The D gene is left open where the match is weak. Clone size appears in some rows only: once, few, many, or a class for an expanded clone.

J | D | V | size | CDR3 | DNA
TRBJ1-5 | TRBD1 | TRBV6-6 | NA | CASGRQGNQPQHF | TGTGCCAGCGGCCGACAGGGCAATCAGCCACAGCATTTT
TRBJ1-2 | TRBD1 | TRBV5-4 | few | CASSVGGGTGDAYGYTF | TGTGCCAGCAGCGTAGGTGGTGGGACAGGCGACGCCTATGGCTACACCTTC
TRBJ2-1 | NA | TRBV5-3 | NA | CARSVGDKAEFF | TGTGCCAGAAGCGTGGGGGACAAAGCAGAGTTCTTC
TRBJ2-3 | TRBD2 | TRBV5-6 | NA | CASSWTSATDTQYF | TGTGCCAGCAGCTGGACTAGCGCGACAGATACGCAGTATTTT
TRBJ1-6 | NA | TRBV5-1 | NA | CASSYGERDQGSPLHF | TGCGCCAGCAGCTACGGGGAGAGGGATCAAGGCTCACCCCTCCACTTT
TRBJ1-1 | TRBD1 | TRBV7-3 | NA | CASSEQGASTEAFF | TGTGCCAGCAGCGAACAGGGGGCAAGCACTGAAGCTTTCTTT
TRBJ1-6 | TRBD1 | TRBV28 | few | CASRLPGQNSPLHF | TGTGCCAGCAGACTCCCGGGACAGAATTCACCCCTCCACTTT
TRBJ1-4 | TRBD1 | TRBV6-1 | few | CASSEETGTGEEKLFF | TGTGCCAGCAGTGAAGAAACCGGGACAGGGGAAGAAAAACTGTTTTTT
TRBJ2-2 | NA | TRBV7-6 | NA | CASSLGVQMNTGELFF | TGTGCCAGCAGCTTAGGGGTACAGATGAACACCGGGGAGCTGTTTTTT
TRBJ1-1 | NA | TRBV5-1 | few | CASSSLEEAFF | TGCGCCAGCAGCTCGCTGGAGGAAGCTTTCTTT
TRBJ1-1 | TRBD1 | TRBV5-1 | NA | CASSPGQGLGNTEAFF | TGCGCCAGCAGCCCAGGACAGGGCTTAGGGAACACTGAAGCTTTCTTT
TRBJ1-2 | TRBD1 | TRBV12-5 | NA | CASGLPGQGGSLTF | TGTGCTAGTGGTCTGCCGGGACAGGGGGGATCCCTTACCTTC
TRBJ1-1 | NA | TRBV5-1 | NA | CASKGEVNTEAFF | TGCGCCAGCAAAGGGGAGGTGAACACTGAAGCTTTCTTT
TRBJ2-5 | NA | TRBV9 | NA | CASSPPEAVQETQYF | TGTGCCAGCAGCCCCCCTGAGGCAGTGCAAGAGACCCAGTACTTC
TRBJ2-3 | NA | TRBV5-6 | NA | CASSLQGPSTDTQYF | TGTGCCAGCAGCTTGCAGGGTCCTAGCACAGATACGCAGTATTTT
TRBJ1-2 | NA | TRBV7-9 | few | CASTRRGESYGYTF | TGTGCCAGCACCCGTCGGGGAGAATCCTATGGCTACACCTTC
TRBJ1-2 | TRBD1 | TRBV9 | NA | CASSADRGPVRNYGYTF | TGTGCCAGCAGCGCCGACAGGGGGCCGGTAAGAAACTATGGCTACACCTTC
TRBJ1-5 | NA | TRBV7-2 | NA | CASSEPGEQPQHF | TGTGCCAGCAGCGAACCAGGCGAACAGCCCCAGCATTTT
TRBJ2-7 | TRBD2 | TRBV11-2 | NA | CASSLDRAGNSYEQYF | TGTGCCAGCAGCTTAGATCGAGCGGGGAACTCCTACGAGCAGTACTTC
TRBJ1-1 | NA | TRBV11-1 | NA | CASSLALAGVAGNTEAFF | TGTGCCAGCAGCTTAGCCCTGGCGGGTGTTGCGGGGAACACTGAAGCTTTCTTT
TRBJ1-3 | NA | TRBV11-2 | NA | CASSRDGAGAHSGNTIYF | TGTGCCAGCAGCAGAGACGGTGCAGGGGCCCACTCTGGAAACACCATATATTTT
TRBJ2-4 | NA | TRBV15 | NA | CATSRQDWSKNIQYF | TGTGCCACCAGCAGACAGGACTGGTCCAAAAACATTCAGTACTTC
TRBJ2-7 | TRBD1 | TRBV13 | NA | CASSLGEPGQAPYEQYF | TGTGCCAGCAGCTTAGGTGAACCGGGACAGGCCCCCTACGAGCAGTACTTC
TRBJ2-7 | TRBD2 | TRBV4-2 | few | CASRTGTSSYEQYF | TGTGCCAGCAGGACCGGGACTAGCTCCTACGAGCAGTACTTC
TRBJ1-5 | TRBD1 | TRBV6-1 | few | CASSARDRVRLQPQHF | TGTGCCAGCAGTGCTCGGGACAGGGTCAGGTTGCAGCCCCAGCATTTT
TRBJ1-1 | TRBD1 | TRBV10-1 | NA | CASSEVGQQNTEAFF | TGCGCCAGCAGTGAAGTGGGACAGCAGAACACTGAAGCTTTCTTT
TRBJ2-5 | NA | TRBV5-5 | few | CASSLGPAGETQYF | TGTGCCAGCAGCTTGGGTCCGGCGGGAGAGACCCAGTACTTC
TRBJ1-2 | NA | TRBV7-9 | NA | CSSSLVTDGYTF | TGTTCCAGCAGCTTAGTGACAGATGGCTACACCTTC
TRBJ2-2 | TRBD1 | TRBV29-1 | NA | CSVNRGRNTGELFF | TGCAGCGTGAACAGGGGGCGAAACACCGGGGAGCTGTTTTTT
TRBJ1-4 | NA | TRBV19 | few | CASSPGGGPGEKLFF | TGTGCCAGTAGTCCGGGAGGGGGGCCAGGTGAAAAACTGTTTTTT
TRBJ1-5 | TRBD1 | TRBV5-1 | NA | CASSLTGGNQPQHF | TGCGCCAGCAGTTTGACAGGGGGCAATCAGCCCCAGCATTTT
TRBJ1-2 | NA | TRBV30 | NA | CAWSIGGDYGYTF | TGTGCCTGGAGTATTGGCGGGGACTATGGCTACACCTTC
TRBJ2-7 | TRBD1 | TRBV7-9 | few | CASSLDRVEQYF | TGTGCCAGCAGCCTAGACAGGGTCGAGCAGTACTTC
TRBJ2-5 | TRBD2 | TRBV13 | NA | CASRYTGTSEEETQYF | TGTGCCAGCAGATATACCGGGACTAGTGAGGAAGAGACCCAGTACTTC
TRBJ1-2 | NA | TRBV18 | NA | CASSRSQPPNYGYTF | TGTGCCAGCTCACGATCACAGCCCCCTAACTATGGCTACACCTTC
TRBJ1-5 | TRBD1 | TRBV5-4 | once | CASSLGGPGGNQPQHF | TGTGCCAGCTCCCTCGGAGGTCCAGGGGGAAATCAGCCCCAGCATTTT
TRBJ1-2 | TRBD1 | TRBV6-1 | NA | CASRDRGTFYGYTF | TGTGCCAGCCGCGACAGGGGCACCTTCTATGGCTACACCTTC
TRBJ1-5 | TRBD1 | TRBV5-1 | NA | CASSLEGADQPQHF | TGCGCCAGCAGCTTGGAGGGGGCAGATCAGCCCCAGCATTTT
TRBJ1-1 | NA | TRBV4-1 | NA | CASSLRGTEAFF | TGCGCCAGCAGCCTCAGGGGCACTGAAGCTTTCTTT
TRBJ2-7 | TRBD2 | TRBV2 | few | CASNLAGASYEQYF | TGTGCCAGCAACCTAGCGGGGGCTTCCTACGAGCAGTACTTC
TRBJ2-2 | TRBD2 | TRBV18 | few | CASSPLTSGASGELFF | TGTGCCAGCTCACCATTAACTAGCGGGGCGTCTGGGGAGCTGTTTTTT
TRBJ2-5 | NA | TRBV7-3 | NA | CASSQGAGGETQYF | TGTGCCAGCAGCCAAGGGGCAGGGGGGGAGACCCAGTACTTC
TRBJ1-2 | TRBD1 | TRBV12-5 | once | CASGPLRDRGYGYTF | TGTGCTAGTGGACCTTTAAGAGACAGGGGCTATGGCTACACCTTC
TRBJ1-1 | TRBD1 | TRBV2 | NA | CASSGQGYTEAFF | TGTGCCAGCTCAGGACAGGGGTACACTGAAGCTTTCTTT